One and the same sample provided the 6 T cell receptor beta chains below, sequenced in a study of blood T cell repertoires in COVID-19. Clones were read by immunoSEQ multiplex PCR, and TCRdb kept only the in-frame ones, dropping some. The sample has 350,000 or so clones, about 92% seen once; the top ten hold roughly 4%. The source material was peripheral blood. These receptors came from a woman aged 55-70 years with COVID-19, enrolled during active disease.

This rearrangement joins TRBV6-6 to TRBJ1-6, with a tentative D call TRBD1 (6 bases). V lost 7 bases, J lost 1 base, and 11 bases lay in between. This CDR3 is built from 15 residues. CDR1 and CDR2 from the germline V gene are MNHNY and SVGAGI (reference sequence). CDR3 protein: CASNYRASYNSPLHF. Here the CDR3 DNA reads TGTGCCAGCAACTACAGGGCATCCTATAATTCACCCCTCCACTTT.

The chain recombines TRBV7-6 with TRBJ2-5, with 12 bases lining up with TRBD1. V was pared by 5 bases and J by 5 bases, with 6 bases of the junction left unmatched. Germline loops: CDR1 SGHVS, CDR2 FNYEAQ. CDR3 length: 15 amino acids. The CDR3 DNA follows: TGTGCCAGCAGCGCCGGGACAGGGGGCAGGGAGACCCAGTACTTC. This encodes CASSAGTGGRETQYF. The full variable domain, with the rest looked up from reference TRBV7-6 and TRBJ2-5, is GAGVSQSPRYKVTKRGQDVALRCDPISGHVSLYWYRQALGQGPEFLTYFNYEAQQDKSGLPNDRFSAERPEGSISTLTIQRTEQRDSAMYRCASSAGTGGRETQYFGPGTRLLVL.

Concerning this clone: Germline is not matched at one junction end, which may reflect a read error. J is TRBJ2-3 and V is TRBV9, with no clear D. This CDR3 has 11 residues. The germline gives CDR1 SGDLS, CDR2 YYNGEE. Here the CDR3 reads CASAGGPNLDF. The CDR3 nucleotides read TGTGCCAGCGCCGGTGGTCCTAATCTTGATTTT.

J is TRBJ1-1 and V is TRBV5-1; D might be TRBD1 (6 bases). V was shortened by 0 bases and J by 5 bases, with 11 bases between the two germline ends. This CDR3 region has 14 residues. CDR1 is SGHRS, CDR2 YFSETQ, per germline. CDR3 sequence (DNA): TGCGCCAGCAGCTTGGTGCAGGGGAAGACTGAAGCTTTCTTT. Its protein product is CASSLVQGKTEAFF.

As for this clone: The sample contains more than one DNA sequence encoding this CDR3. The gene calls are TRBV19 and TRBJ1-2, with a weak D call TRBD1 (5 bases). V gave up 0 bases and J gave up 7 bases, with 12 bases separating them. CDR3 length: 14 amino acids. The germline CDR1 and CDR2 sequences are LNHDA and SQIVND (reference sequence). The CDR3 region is CASSIDRTGRGYTF. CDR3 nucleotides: TGTGCCAGTAGTATAGATCGAACAGGTCGTGGCTACACCTTC.

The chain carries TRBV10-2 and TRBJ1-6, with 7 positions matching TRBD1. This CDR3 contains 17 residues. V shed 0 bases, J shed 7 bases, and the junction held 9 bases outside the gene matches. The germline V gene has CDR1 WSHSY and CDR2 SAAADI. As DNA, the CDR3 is TGCGCCAGCAGTGAGTCGGTAGGGGGCGCTTGGAATTCACCCCTCCACTTT. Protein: CASSESVGGAWNSPLHF.